This T cell receptor beta chain was sequenced during a study of low-dose radiotherapy and immunotherapy resistance in tumors. First-strand cDNA used TRAV- and TRBV-specific primers, covering alpha and beta chains. The TCRs were subjected to amplification over roughly 20 PCR cycles employing a constant-region primer in conjunction with a V-primer adapter. TCRdb re-called the reads with MiXCR, one entry per CDR3 protein. This table has 65,000 to 90,000 distinct CDR3 sequences, under 20% appearing once. This clonotype has ten or more counts. V lost 3 bases, J lost 1 base, and 13 bases lay in between. The CDR3 runs 15 residues. Per the germline V gene, CDR1 is SGHKS and CDR2 is YYEKEE (reference sequence). Time point defined: before trial treatment.

The chain joins TRBV5-5 to TRBJ2-5; D ambiguous. The clonotype comes from a male donor with prostate cancer. The sequencing used PBMCs, collected before treatment. Here the CDR3 reads CASSSQRYSQETQYF. CDR3 bases: TGTGCCAGCAGCTCGCAGAGGTACAGCCAAGAGACCCAGTACTTC.